This passage covers 11 T cell receptor beta chains from one sample sequenced in a study of Graves' ophthalmopathy and Graves' hyperthyroidism. The TCR beta CDR3 regions underwent amplification from RNA transcripts. The first-round RT-PCR employed HTBI primers together with the Qiagen OneStep RT-PCR kit. A multiplex PCR was then performed as the second round. One entry per CDR3 protein, called by TCRdb with MiXCR from the multiplex PCR reads. The table records tens of thousands of distinct CDR3 sequences, about 51% of them present only once. The sequenced sample was peripheral blood. These receptors originate from an adult man with Graves' ophthalmopathy.

This clonotype was seen a handful of times. J is TRBJ2-7 and V is TRBV18; 8 bases are shared with TRBD2. The CDR3 extends over 13 amino acids. Germline CDR1 is KGHSH and CDR2 is LQKENI. J gave up 6 bases and V 4 bases, and 5 bases lay outside the gene matches. The chain's CDR3 is CASSRAGALEQYF. In nucleotides, the CDR3 is TGTGCCAGCTCACGAGCGGGGGCCCTCGAGCAGTACTTC.

This clonotype was observed many times. The chain employs TRBV5-1 and TRBJ2-7, with TRBD2 matching over 16 bases. V lost 3 bases and J lost 6; bases outside the gene matches: 6. The CDR3 runs to 16 residues. Germline lookup yields CDR1 SGHRS and CDR2 YFSETQ. The CDR3 spells CASSSPGTSGRAEQYF. For the CDR3, the DNA is TGCGCCAGCAGCTCTCCCGGGACTAGCGGGAGGGCCGAGCAGTACTTC.

This sequence joins TRBV24-1 and TRBJ2-2, with D perhaps given as TRBD1 or TRBD2 (6 bases each). Germline assignment: CDR1 KGHDR and CDR2 SFDVKD. The CDR3 consists of 17 residues. The V end lost 1 base, the J end lost 3 bases, and 14 bases lay between the germline ends. CDR3 DNA sequence: TGTGCCACCAGTGATTTCTTCCCGGGGGCGGACACCGGGGAGCTGTTTTTT. Protein sequence: CATSDFFPGADTGELFF.

This clonotype has a count of ten or more. The chain is built from TRBV6-4 and TRBJ2-2, with 12 bases that match TRBD2. CDR1 is MRHNA and CDR2 is SNTAGT in the germline V gene. This CDR3 has 15 amino acids. J was trimmed by 6 bases and V by 4 bases; bases with no gene match: 3. Here the CDR3 reads CASSALAGGSGELFF. In DNA form, the CDR3 reads TGTGCCAGCAGTGCACTAGCGGGAGGATCCGGGGAGCTGTTTTTT.

This sequence joins TRBV7-2 and TRBJ2-5; 11 bases map to TRBD1. This CDR3 is 17 amino acids long. In germline, CDR1 is SGHTA, CDR2 FQGNSA. V lost 1 base, J lost 1 base, and 5 bases stayed unmatched. The CDR3 is CASSLVGGTGGQETQYF. In DNA, the CDR3 is TGTGCCAGCAGCTTAGTTGGGGGGACAGGGGGCCAAGAGACCCAGTACTTC.

This clonotype has just a few counts. The conserved closing phenylalanine or tryptophan is absent in this CDR3, likely reflecting a read error. The chain's CDR3 is CATSRGQGDTGELFL. In DNA, the CDR3 is TGTGCCACCAGCAGGGGACAGGGGGACACCGGGGAGCTGTTTCTT. J is TRBJ2-2 and V is TRBV15; 11 nucleotides align to TRBD1. V dropped 3 bases and J dropped 3; count of bases not matched to a gene: 0. Looked up from germline, CDR1 is LNHNV and CDR2 is YYDKDF (reference sequence). The CDR3 runs to 15 residues.

V gene TRBV25-1 combines with J gene TRBJ1-1; TRBD1 might be the D (6 bases). The V and J ends lost 6 bases and 3 bases respectively, with 20 bases between them. Germline V gene sequence: CDR1 MGHDK, CDR2 SYGVNS. This CDR3 contains 16 residues. The CDR3 DNA reads TGTGCCAGCAGCCCCCCGAGGGGGGGAGGCGACACTGAAGCTTTCTTT. It translates to CASSPPRGGGDTEAFF. The full variable domain, completed using reference TRBV25-1 and TRBJ1-1, is EADIYQTPRYLVIGTGKKITLECSQTMGHDKMYWYQQDPGMELHLIHYSYGVNSTEKGDLSSESTVSRIRTEHFPLTLESARPSHTSQYLCASSPPRGGGDTEAFFGQGTRLTVV.

This clonotype was counted many times. This chain connects TRBV9 to TRBJ2-7; TRBD2 matches at 7 bases. Germline V gives CDR1 SGDLS, CDR2 YYNGEE. The V segment lost 0 bases and the J segment 4 bases; nucleotides outside the gene matches: 4. This CDR3 has 14 residues. The CDR3 DNA reads as TGTGCCAGCAGCGTAGGCGGGAGCGGGTACGAGCAGTACTTC. Encoded protein: CASSVGGSGYEQYF.

The table lists this clonotype with many counts. The chain is built from TRBV20-1 and TRBJ2-3, with D perhaps being TRBD1 or TRBD2 (5 bases each). This CDR3 has 18 amino acids. Germline values: CDR1 DFQATT, CDR2 SNEGSKA (reference sequence). Between the trimmed V and J ends, which lost 1 base and 0 bases, there was a span of 20 bases. CDR3 nucleotides: TGCAGTGCTAGAGTTTATTGGGGGAGAAAAACTAGCACAGATACGCAGTATTTT. Its protein is CSARVYWGRKTSTDTQYF.

This sequence joins TRBV29-1 and TRBJ2-7; 8 positions match TRBD1. Germline lookup yields CDR1 SQVTM and CDR2 ANQGSEA. The J segment lost 3 bases and the V segment lost 4 bases, leaving 5 bases of the junction unmatched. This CDR3 comprises 13 residues. This CDR3 is CSVVAGGVYEQYF. For the CDR3, the DNA is TGCAGCGTTGTGGCAGGGGGCGTCTACGAGCAGTACTTC.

This clonotype was recorded at least ten times. This may be a read error, as it is one base from a much larger clone. CDR3 sequence: CASRLPGGNTQYF. DNA of the CDR3: TGTGCCAGCAGACTCCCCGGGGGAAATACGCAGTATTTT. This chain connects TRBV7-9 to TRBJ2-3, with D perhaps matching TRBD2 (6 bases). The germline V and J ends were trimmed by 6 bases and 7 bases, with 14 bases remaining between them. Germline CDR1 SEHNR, CDR2 FQNEAQ (reference sequence). CDR3 length: 13 residues.